These T cell receptor beta chains were read from a single sample in a study of cytomegalovirus exposure and HLA in healthy donors. Assay used: immunoSEQ multiplex PCR; TCRdb lists only in-frame clones, some missing. The data show roughly 140,000 clones, under 80% seen once. The sequenced sample was PBMCs. The receptors were sampled from a male donor in good health and CMV-seronegative. CDR3s include the opening cysteine and the closing phenylalanine or tryptophan. D genes are given only for firm matches. Expanded clones are given a class, and other clones once, few, many or no size at all.

J | V | D | size | CDR3 | DNA
TRBJ2-7 | TRBV7-6 | TRBD2 | once | CASSSVGLAVHYEQYF | TGTGCCAGCAGCTCAGTCGGACTAGCGGTGCACTACGAGCAGTACTTC
TRBJ1-2 | TRBV9 | NA | once | CASSVALRRGSNYGYTF | TGTGCCAGCAGCGTAGCCCTCCGGAGAGGGTCTAACTATGGCTACACCTTC
TRBJ2-3 | TRBV5-6 | NA | NA | CASSLLGSTDTQYF | TGTGCCAGCAGCCTACTAGGATCGACAGATACGCAGTATTTT
TRBJ1-1 | TRBV25-1 | NA | NA | CASSEMDKLDTEAFF | TGTGCCAGCAGTGAAATGGACAAACTGGACACTGAAGCTTTCTTT
TRBJ1-4 | TRBV6-6 | NA | NA | CASSLQGPLLNEKLFF | TGTGCCAGCAGTTTACAGGGACCCCTTCTAAATGAAAAACTGTTTTTT
TRBJ1-5 | TRBV21-1 | NA | NA | CASSRDIYQPQHF | TGTGCCAGCAGCAGGGACATATATCAGCCCCAGCATTTT
TRBJ2-5 | TRBV30 | TRBD1 | NA | CAWTSAPTGYGTQYF | TGTGCCTGGACGAGTGCCCCGACAGGGTATGGGACCCAGTACTTC
TRBJ2-1 | TRBV5-1 | NA | NA | CASSLAAQRVYNEQFF | TGCGCCAGCAGCTTGGCGGCCCAGCGGGTATACAATGAGCAGTTCTTC
TRBJ2-7 | TRBV5-1 | TRBD1 | NA | CASSLGQGVDEQYF | TGCGCCAGCAGCTTGGGGCAGGGGGTGGACGAGCAGTACTTC
TRBJ2-3 | TRBV6-5 | NA | NA | CASSPGTFHLDTQYF | TGTGCCAGCAGTCCCGGGACTTTTCATTTAGATACGCAGTATTTT
TRBJ2-5 | TRBV5-1 | NA | NA | CASSVSVQETQYF | TGCGCCAGCAGCGTAAGCGTCCAAGAGACCCAGTACTTC
TRBJ1-1 | TRBV19 | NA | NA | CASSILGSEAFF | TGTGCCAGTAGTATTCTGGGCTCTGAAGCTTTCTTT
TRBJ1-6 | TRBV4-3 | TRBD1 | once | CASSQRQGPSSPLHF | TGCGCCAGCAGCCAACGACAGGGGCCGAGCTCACCCCTCCACTTT
TRBJ1-1 | TRBV19 | NA | once | CASSNKQRGVSEAFF | TGTGCCAGTAGTAACAAACAACGGGGGGTGTCCGAAGCTTTCTTT
TRBJ2-2 | TRBV7-9 | TRBD1 | NA | CASSPGQGGGELFF | TGTGCCAGCAGCCCGGGACAGGGTGGTGGGGAGCTGTTTTTT
TRBJ2-2 | TRBV7-9 | TRBD1 | NA | CASSRRQGVNTGELFF | TGTGCCAGCAGCCGGAGACAGGGGGTGAACACCGGGGAGCTGTTTTTT
TRBJ1-2 | TRBV27 | TRBD1 | NA | CASSLITGGQGYTF | TGTGCCAGCAGTTTGATTACAGGGGGGCAAGGCTACACCTTC
TRBJ2-7 | TRBV5-1 | NA | NA | CASSRVATTYEQYF | TGCGCCAGCAGCCGGGTAGCCACCACCTACGAGCAGTACTTC
TRBJ1-1 | TRBV5-4 | NA | once | CASSLVGGVTEAFF | TGTGCCAGCAGCTTGGTAGGGGGGGTGACTGAAGCTTTCTTT
TRBJ2-1 | TRBV4-1 | TRBD2 | NA | CASSYPGTRGEQFF | TGCGCCAGCAGTTATCCCGGGACTAGGGGTGAGCAGTTCTTC
TRBJ2-7 | TRBV6-6 | TRBD1 | NA | CASSSTGSEQYF | TGTGCCAGCAGTTCGACAGGGAGCGAGCAGTACTTC
TRBJ2-7 | TRBV19 | TRBD1 | NA | CASSIGRGSYEQYF | TGTGCCAGTAGTATTGGCAGGGGGTCCTACGAGCAGTACTTC
TRBJ2-5 | TRBV7-8 | NA | NA | CASSLALAQEETQYF | TGTGCCAGCAGCTTAGCCTTGGCACAAGAAGAGACCCAGTACTTC
TRBJ2-2 | TRBV7-2 | NA | NA | CASSFGGNTGELFF | TGTGCCAGCAGCTTCGGGGGGAACACCGGGGAGCTGTTTTTT
TRBJ1-3 | TRBV30 | NA | NA | CARSPGDSSGNTIYF | TGTGCCCGGAGCCCGGGGGATTCCTCTGGAAACACCATATATTTT
TRBJ2-5 | TRBV12-5 | NA | once | CASGLTGTQYF | TGTGCTAGTGGTTTAACAGGGACCCAGTACTTC
TRBJ1-5 | TRBV28 | TRBD1 | NA | CASTFSDRGEQPQHF | TGTGCCAGCACTTTCTCGGACAGGGGAGAACAGCCCCAGCATTTT
TRBJ1-3 | TRBV5-1 | NA | NA | CASSLSANSGNTIYF | TGCGCCAGCAGCTTGAGCGCAAACTCTGGAAACACCATATATTTT
TRBJ2-1 | TRBV19 | NA | NA | CASSPTVYNEQFF | TGTGCCAGTAGCCCGACAGTTTACAATGAGCAGTTCTTC
TRBJ2-7 | TRBV5-1 | NA | once | CASSLLGFEQYF | TGCGCCAGCAGCCTCCTAGGTTTCGAGCAGTACTTC
TRBJ2-1 | TRBV5-6 | NA | NA | CASSRGLYNEQFF | TGTGCCAGCAGCCGAGGGCTGTACAATGAGCAGTTCTTC
TRBJ2-7 | TRBV7-9 | TRBD2 | NA | CASTETSGSSYEQYF | TGTGCCAGCACTGAAACTAGCGGGAGCTCCTACGAGCAGTACTTC
TRBJ1-6 | TRBV7-9 | NA | NA | CSSSVGWVLLHF | TGTTCCAGCAGCGTCGGGTGGGTCCTTCTCCACTTT
TRBJ2-1 | TRBV2 | TRBD1 | NA | CASRTGTGTYEQFF | TGTGCCAGCAGGACCGGGACAGGGACTTACGAGCAGTTCTTC
TRBJ1-3 | TRBV9 | TRBD1 | NA | CASSPGDRGRNTIYF | TGTGCCAGCAGCCCTGGGGACAGGGGGCGAAACACCATATATTTT
TRBJ1-1 | TRBV27 | NA | NA | CASSGAGRPLQNTEAFF | TGTGCCAGCAGTGGCGCGGGGAGACCCCTTCAGAACACTGAAGCTTTCTTT
TRBJ1-1 | TRBV15 | NA | NA | CATDDNRLSEAFF | TGTGCCACCGACGATAACAGGTTATCTGAAGCTTTCTTT
TRBJ2-1 | TRBV7-2 | TRBD2 | NA | CASSLVRGGAYNEQFF | TGTGCCAGCAGCTTAGTTCGTGGGGGGGCCTACAATGAGCAGTTCTTC
TRBJ1-4 | TRBV5-6 | TRBD1 | NA | CASSAPGQTNEKLFF | TGTGCCAGCAGCGCACCGGGACAGACTAATGAAAAACTGTTTTTT
TRBJ2-7 | TRBV6-5 | TRBD1 | NA | CASSGQGDEQYF | TGTGCCAGCAGCGGACAGGGTGACGAGCAGTACTTC
TRBJ2-3 | TRBV18 | TRBD1 | once | CASSLAFRGLTDTQYF | TGTGCCAGCTCACTGGCATTCAGGGGGCTAACAGATACGCAGTATTTT
TRBJ1-4 | TRBV7-2 | NA | few | CASSLVGGQREKLFF | TGTGCCAGCAGTCTAGTGGGGGGGCAGAGGGAAAAACTGTTTTTT
TRBJ2-1 | TRBV9 | TRBD2 | NA | CASSPLSGANNEQFF | TGTGCCAGCAGCCCCCTCAGCGGGGCTAACAATGAGCAGTTCTTC
TRBJ1-2 | TRBV18 | TRBD1 | NA | CASSGSFMTGLGGYTF | TGTGCCAGCTCCGGAAGCTTTATGACAGGGCTGGGAGGCTACACCTTC
TRBJ1-1 | TRBV13 | TRBD1 | NA | CASRGDRVNTEAFF | TGTGCCAGCAGGGGAGACAGGGTGAACACTGAAGCTTTCTTT
TRBJ1-5 | TRBV5-1 | TRBD1 | once | CASSRTGVNSNQPQHF | TGCGCCAGCAGCCGGACAGGGGTCAATAGCAATCAGCCCCAGCATTTT
TRBJ1-1 | TRBV5-1 | TRBD1 | NA | CASSPDRAFELRTEAFF | TGCGCCAGCAGCCCGGACAGGGCGTTTGAATTGCGAACTGAAGCTTTCTTT
TRBJ1-1 | TRBV9 | NA | NA | CASSVGGHMNTEAFF | TGTGCCAGCAGCGTGGGAGGCCACATGAACACTGAAGCTTTCTTT
TRBJ1-2 | TRBV18 | TRBD1 | NA | CASSPTGQGQNYGYTF | TGTGCCAGCTCACCGACCGGACAGGGCCAAAACTATGGCTACACCTTC
TRBJ1-1 | TRBV19 | NA | NA | CASSYLPSTNTEAFF | TGTGCCAGTAGTTATCTCCCTAGTACGAACACTGAAGCTTTCTTT
TRBJ2-7 | TRBV4-3 | TRBD2 | NA | CASSFLGGGSGEQYF | TGCGCCAGCAGTTTCCTCGGGGGGGGTTCTGGCGAGCAGTACTTC
TRBJ2-7 | TRBV29-1 | NA | few | CSVEISGTLDEQYF | TGCAGCGTTGAAATATCGGGGACTCTCGACGAGCAGTACTTC
TRBJ1-2 | TRBV5-1 | TRBD1 | NA | CASSSNRGMGYGYTF | TGCGCCAGCAGCTCGAACAGGGGGATGGGCTATGGCTACACCTTC
TRBJ1-2 | TRBV29-1 | NA | NA | CSVEQSGVHGYTF | TGCAGCGTTGAACAATCAGGGGTGCATGGCTACACCTTC
TRBJ2-7 | TRBV5-5 | TRBD1 | NA | CASSMEAGQVLFSYEQYF | TGTGCCAGCAGTATGGAGGCGGGACAGGTTCTCTTCTCCTACGAGCAGTACTTC
TRBJ2-5 | TRBV7-8 | TRBD2 | NA | CASSLRGGEETQYF | TGTGCCAGCAGCTTACGCGGGGGGGAAGAGACCCAGTACTTC
TRBJ2-5 | TRBV18 | TRBD2 | once | CASSPDKPGLAVQETQYF | TGTGCCAGCTCACCCGATAAACCGGGACTAGCGGTTCAAGAGACCCAGTACTTC
TRBJ1-1 | TRBV5-1 | TRBD1 | NA | CASSLQGAQGTEAFF | TGCGCCAGCAGCCTACAGGGGGCCCAAGGCACTGAAGCTTTCTTT